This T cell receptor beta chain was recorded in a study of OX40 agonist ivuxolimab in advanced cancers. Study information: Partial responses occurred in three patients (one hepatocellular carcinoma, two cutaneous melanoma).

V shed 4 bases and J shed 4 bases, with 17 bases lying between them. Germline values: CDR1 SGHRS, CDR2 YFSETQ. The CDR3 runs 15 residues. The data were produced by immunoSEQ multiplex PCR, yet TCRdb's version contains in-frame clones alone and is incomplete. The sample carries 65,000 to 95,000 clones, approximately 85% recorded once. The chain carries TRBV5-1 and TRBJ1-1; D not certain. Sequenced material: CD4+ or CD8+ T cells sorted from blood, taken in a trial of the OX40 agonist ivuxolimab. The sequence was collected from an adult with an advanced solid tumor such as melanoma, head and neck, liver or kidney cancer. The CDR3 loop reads CASSKRSGEITEAFF. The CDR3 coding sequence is TGCGCCAGCAGCAAACGCAGTGGGGAAATCACTGAAGCTTTCTTT. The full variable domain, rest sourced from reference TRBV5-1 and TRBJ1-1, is KAGVTQTPRYLIKTRGQQVTLSCSPISGHRSVSWYQQTPGQGLQFLFEYFSETQRNKGNFPGRFSGRQFSNSRSEMNVSTLELGDSALYLCASSKRSGEITEAFFGQGTRLTVV.